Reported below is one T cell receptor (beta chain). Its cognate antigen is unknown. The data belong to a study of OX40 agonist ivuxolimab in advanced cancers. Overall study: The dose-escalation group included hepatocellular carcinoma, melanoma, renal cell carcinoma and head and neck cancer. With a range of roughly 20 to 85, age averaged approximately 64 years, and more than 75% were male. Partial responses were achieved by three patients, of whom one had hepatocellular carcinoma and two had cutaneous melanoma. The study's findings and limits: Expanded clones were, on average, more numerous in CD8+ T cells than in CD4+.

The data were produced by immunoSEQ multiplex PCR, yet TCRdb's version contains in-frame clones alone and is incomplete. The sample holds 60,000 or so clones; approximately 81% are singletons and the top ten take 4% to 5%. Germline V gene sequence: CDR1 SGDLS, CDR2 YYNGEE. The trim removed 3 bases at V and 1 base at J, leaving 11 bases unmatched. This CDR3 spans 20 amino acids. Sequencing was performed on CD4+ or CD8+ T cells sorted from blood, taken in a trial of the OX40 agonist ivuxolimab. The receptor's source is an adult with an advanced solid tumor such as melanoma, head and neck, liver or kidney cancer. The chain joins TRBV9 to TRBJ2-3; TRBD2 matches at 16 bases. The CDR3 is CASSAGTSGRAGKGTDTQYF. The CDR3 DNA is TGTGCCAGCAGCGCAGGGACTAGCGGGAGGGCCGGGAAAGGCACAGATACGCAGTATTTT.